Here is one T cell receptor beta chain with its context. No antigen is known for it. This CDR3 spans 14 amino acids. The germline V gene has CDR1 SGHVS and CDR2 FQNEAQ. V was cut by 2 bases and J by 2 bases, with 10 bases left in between. The PCR was carried out with 60 Vbeta primers and 13 Jbeta primers. Data came from immunoSEQ multiplex PCR; TCRdb stores just in-frame clones and leaves some out. There are approximately 180,000 clones in the sample; over 60% occur only once, and approximately 6.3% lies in the top ten. This entry comes from a study of cytomegalovirus exposure and HLA in healthy donors. The wider study: Around 85 million unique TCR sequences came from HLA-typed donors in an early release. Study-wide points: Within an earlier analysis, most TCR beta V segments proved productive either about 87% or about 30% of the time. In vitro work confirmed that a few CMV-associated chains recognize CMV antigens.

This clonotype was sampled from a man in his forties or fifties in good health and CMV-seropositive. This chain uses TRBV7-8 with TRBJ2-7; D may be TRBD2 (6 bases). The material sequenced was PBMCs. The DNA for the CDR3 is TGTGCCAGCAGCTTATTCGCGGGGACCTACGAGCAGTACTTC. It yields the protein CASSLFAGTYEQYF.